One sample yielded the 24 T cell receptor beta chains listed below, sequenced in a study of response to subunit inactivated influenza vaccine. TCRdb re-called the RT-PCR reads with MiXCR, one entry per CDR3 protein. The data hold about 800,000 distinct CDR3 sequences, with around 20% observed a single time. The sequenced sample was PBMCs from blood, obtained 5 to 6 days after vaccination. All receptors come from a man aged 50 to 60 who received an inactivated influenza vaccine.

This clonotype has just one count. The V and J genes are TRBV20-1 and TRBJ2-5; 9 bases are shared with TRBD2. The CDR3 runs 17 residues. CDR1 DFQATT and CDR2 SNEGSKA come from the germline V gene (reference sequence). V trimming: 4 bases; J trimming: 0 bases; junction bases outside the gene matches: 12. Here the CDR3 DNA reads TGCAGTGCTACGAGGGATCAGCGGGGGGATCACCAAGAGACCCAGTACTTC. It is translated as CSATRDQRGDHQETQYF.

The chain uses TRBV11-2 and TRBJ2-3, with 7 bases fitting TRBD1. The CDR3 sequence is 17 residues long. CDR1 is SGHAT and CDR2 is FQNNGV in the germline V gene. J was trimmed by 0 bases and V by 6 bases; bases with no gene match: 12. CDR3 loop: CASSENMGQLSTDTQYF. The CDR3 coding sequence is TGTGCCAGCAGTGAGAACATGGGACAGCTAAGCACAGATACGCAGTATTTT.

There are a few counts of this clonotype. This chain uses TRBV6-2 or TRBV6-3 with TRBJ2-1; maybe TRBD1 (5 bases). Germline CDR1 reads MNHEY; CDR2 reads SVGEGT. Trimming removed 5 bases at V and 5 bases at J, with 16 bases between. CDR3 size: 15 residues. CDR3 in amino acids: CASSHHSRQNNEQFF. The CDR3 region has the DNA TGTGCCAGCAGTCACCACTCACGACAGAACAATGAGCAGTTCTTC.

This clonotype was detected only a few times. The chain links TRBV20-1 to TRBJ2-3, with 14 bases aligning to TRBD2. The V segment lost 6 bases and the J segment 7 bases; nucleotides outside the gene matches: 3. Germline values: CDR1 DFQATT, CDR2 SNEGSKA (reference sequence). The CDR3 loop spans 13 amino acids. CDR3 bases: TGCAGTGCAGGGACTAGCGGGAGTTATACGCAGTATTTT. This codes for CSAGTSGSYTQYF.

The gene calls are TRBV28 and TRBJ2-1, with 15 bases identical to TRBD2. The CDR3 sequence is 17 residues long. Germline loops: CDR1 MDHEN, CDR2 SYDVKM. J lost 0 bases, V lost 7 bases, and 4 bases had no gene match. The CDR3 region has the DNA TGTGCCAGCAAAGGACTAGCGGGAGGGAGCTCCTACAATGAGCAGTTCTTC. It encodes CASKGLAGGSSYNEQFF.

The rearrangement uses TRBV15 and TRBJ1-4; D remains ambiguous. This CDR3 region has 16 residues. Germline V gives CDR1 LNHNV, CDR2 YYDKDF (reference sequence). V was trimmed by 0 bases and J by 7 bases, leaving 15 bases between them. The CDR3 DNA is TGTGCCACCAGCAGAGATGGTCCGGGGTTGGGTGAAAAACTGTTTTTT. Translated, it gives CATSRDGPGLGEKLFF.

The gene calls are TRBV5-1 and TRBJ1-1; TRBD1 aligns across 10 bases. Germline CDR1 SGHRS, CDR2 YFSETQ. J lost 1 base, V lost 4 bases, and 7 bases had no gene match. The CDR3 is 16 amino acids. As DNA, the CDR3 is TGCGCCAGCAGCCAAGGACAGGGGGAGAAGAACACTGAAGCTTTCTTT. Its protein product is CASSQGQGEKNTEAFF.

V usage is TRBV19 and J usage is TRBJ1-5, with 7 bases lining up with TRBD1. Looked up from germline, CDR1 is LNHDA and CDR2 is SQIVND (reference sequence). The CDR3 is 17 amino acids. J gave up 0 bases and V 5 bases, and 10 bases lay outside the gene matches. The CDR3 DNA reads TGTGCCAGTAGTCGCCATATCCAGGGGGGTAGCAATCAGCCCCAGCATTTT. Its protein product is CASSRHIQGGSNQPQHF.

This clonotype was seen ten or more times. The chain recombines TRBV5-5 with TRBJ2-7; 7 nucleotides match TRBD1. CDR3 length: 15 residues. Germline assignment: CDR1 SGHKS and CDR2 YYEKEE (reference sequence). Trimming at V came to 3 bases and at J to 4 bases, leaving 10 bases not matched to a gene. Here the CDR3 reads CASSSIKGAGYEQYF. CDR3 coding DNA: TGTGCCAGCAGCTCGATCAAGGGGGCAGGATACGAGCAGTACTTC.

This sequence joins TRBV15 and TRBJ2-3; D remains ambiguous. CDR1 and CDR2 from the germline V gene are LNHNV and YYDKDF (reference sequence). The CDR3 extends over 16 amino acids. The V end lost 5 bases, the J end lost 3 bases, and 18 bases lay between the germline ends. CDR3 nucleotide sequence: TGTGCCACCAGCGGCCCGGGTTCGACGCGTACAGATACGCAGTATTTT. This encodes CATSGPGSTRTDTQYF.

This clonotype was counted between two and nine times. The CDR3 loop is CASSEGRSNQPQHF. As DNA, the CDR3 is TGTGCCAGCAGTGAAGGACGGAGCAATCAGCCCCAGCATTTT. The chain couples TRBV12-3 or TRBV12-4 to TRBJ1-5; no definite D call. Trimming took off 5 bases at V and 1 base at J, with 9 bases between the two ends. The CDR3 extends over 14 amino acids.

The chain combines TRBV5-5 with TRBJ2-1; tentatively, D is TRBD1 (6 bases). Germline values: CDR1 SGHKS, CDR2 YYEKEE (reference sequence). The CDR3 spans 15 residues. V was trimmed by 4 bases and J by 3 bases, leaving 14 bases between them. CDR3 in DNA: TGTGCCAGCAGCCTCAGGGGCGCCATCTACAATGAGCAGTTCTTC. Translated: CASSLRGAIYNEQFF.

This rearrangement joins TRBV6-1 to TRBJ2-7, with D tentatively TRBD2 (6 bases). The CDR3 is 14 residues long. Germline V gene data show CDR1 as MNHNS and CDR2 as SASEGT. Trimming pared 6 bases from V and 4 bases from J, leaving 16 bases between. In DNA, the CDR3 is TGTGCCAGCAGCCAGTCGGGAGCGAGTTACGAGCAGTACTTC. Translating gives CASSQSGASYEQYF.

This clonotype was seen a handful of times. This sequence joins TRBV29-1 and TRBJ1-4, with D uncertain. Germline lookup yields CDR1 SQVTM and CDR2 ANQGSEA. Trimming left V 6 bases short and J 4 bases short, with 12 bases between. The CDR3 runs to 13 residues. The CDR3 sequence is CSVGDTFNEKLFF. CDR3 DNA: TGCAGCGTGGGAGACACTTTTAATGAAAAACTGTTTTTT.

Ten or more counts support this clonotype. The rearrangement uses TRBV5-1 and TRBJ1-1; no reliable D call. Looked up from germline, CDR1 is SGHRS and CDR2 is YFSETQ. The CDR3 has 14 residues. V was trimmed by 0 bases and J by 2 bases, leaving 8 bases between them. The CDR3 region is CASSLDGSNTEAFF. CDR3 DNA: TGCGCCAGCAGCTTGGATGGCAGCAACACTGAAGCTTTCTTT.

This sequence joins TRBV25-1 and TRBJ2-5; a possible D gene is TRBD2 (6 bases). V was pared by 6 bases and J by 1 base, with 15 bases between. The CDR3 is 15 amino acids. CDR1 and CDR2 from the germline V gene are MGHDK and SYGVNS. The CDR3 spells CASRGLAGFQETQYF. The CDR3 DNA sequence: TGTGCCAGCAGGGGGTTGGCGGGGTTCCAAGAGACCCAGTACTTC. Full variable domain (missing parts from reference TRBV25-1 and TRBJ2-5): EADIYQTPRYLVIGTGKKITLECSQTMGHDKMYWYQQDPGMELHLIHYSYGVNSTEKGDLSSESTVSRIRTEHFPLTLESARPSHTSQYLCASRGLAGFQETQYFGPGTRLLVL.

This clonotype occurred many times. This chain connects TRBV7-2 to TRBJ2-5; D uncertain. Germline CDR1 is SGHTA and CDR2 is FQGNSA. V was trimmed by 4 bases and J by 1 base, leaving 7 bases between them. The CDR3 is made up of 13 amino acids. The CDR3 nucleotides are TGTGCCAGCAGCTGGGCAGTCCAAGAGACCCAGTACTTC. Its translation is CASSWAVQETQYF.

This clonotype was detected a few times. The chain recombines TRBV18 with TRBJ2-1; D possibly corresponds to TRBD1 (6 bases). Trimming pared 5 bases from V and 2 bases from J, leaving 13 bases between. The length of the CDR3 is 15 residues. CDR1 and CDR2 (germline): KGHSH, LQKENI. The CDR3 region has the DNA TGTGCCAGCTCATCCCAGGGGCACACCTACAATGAGCAGTTCTTC. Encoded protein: CASSSQGHTYNEQFF.

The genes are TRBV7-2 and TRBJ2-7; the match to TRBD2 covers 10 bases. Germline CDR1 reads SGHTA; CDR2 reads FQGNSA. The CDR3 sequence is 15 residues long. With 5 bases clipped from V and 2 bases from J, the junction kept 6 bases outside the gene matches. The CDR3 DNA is TGTGCCAGCAGCACACTAGCGGGAAGCCCCTACGAGCAGTACTTC. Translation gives CASSTLAGSPYEQYF.

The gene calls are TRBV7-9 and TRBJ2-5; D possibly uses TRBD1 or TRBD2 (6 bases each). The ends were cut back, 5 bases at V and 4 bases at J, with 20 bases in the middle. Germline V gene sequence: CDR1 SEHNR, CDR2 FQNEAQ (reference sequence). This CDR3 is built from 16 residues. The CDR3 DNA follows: TGTGCCAGCAGCACGCAGGGCCAGGGGACTCTAGAGACCCAGTACTTC. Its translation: CASSTQGQGTLETQYF.

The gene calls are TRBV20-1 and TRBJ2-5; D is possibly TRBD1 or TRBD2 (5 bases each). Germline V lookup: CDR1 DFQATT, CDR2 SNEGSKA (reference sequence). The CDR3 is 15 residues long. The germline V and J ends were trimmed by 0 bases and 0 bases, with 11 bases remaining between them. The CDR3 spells CSARDPRGYQETQYF. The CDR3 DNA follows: TGCAGTGCTAGAGATCCGAGGGGATACCAAGAGACCCAGTACTTC.

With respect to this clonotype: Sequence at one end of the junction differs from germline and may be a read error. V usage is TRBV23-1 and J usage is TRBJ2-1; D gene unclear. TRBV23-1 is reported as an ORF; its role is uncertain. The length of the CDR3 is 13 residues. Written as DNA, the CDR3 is TGTGTCTGCAGGCAACACATCCACAATGAGCAGTTCTTC. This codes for CVCRQHIHNEQFF.

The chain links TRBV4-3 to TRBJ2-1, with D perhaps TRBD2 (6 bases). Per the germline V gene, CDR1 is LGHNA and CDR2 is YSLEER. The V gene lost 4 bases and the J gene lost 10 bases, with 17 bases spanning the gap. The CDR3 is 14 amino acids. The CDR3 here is CASSPTSSAAEQFF. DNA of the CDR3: TGCGCCAGCAGCCCCACCTCTAGCGCCGCGGAGCAGTTCTTC.

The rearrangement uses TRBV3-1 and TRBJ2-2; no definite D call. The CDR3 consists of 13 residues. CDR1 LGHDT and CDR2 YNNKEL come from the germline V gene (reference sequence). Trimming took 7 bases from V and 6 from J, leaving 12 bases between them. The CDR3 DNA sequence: TGTGCCAGCAACCGGCTTGGGGCCGGGGAGCTGTTTTTT. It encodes CASNRLGAGELFF. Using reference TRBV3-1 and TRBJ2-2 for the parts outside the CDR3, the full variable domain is DTAVSQTPKYLVTQMGNDKSIKCEQNLGHDTMYWYKQDSKKFLKIMFSYNNKELIINETVPNRFSPKSPDKAHLNLHINSLELGDSAVYFCASNRLGAGELFFGEGSRLTVL.